This T cell receptor beta chain derives from a study of cytomegalovirus exposure and HLA in healthy donors. Points on this clone: The target antigen is unknown.

In the PCR, 60 Vbeta and 13 Jbeta primers were used. Measured with immunoSEQ multiplex PCR; TCRdb has only the in-frame clones, and not every one. The sample lists 120,000 or so clones; 83% were seen once. Study-wide results and limits: According to a later analysis, most TCR beta chains associated with CMV appeared HLA-restricted.

The CDR3 spans 13 residues. The germline V and J ends were trimmed by 0 bases and 7 bases, with 7 bases remaining between them. The germline CDR1 and CDR2 sequences are MNHNY and SVGAGI (reference sequence). Source material: PBMCs. The TCR sequence derives from a middle-aged woman in good health and CMV-seropositive. This chain uses TRBV6-6 with TRBJ1-5, with D unclear. The CDR3 coding sequence is TGTGCCAGCAGTTACTCGAAACAACAGCCCCAGCATTTT. It is translated as CASSYSKQQPQHF.